Listed here are 6 T cell receptor beta chains from one sample, sequenced in a study of human T cells and chemical hapten exposure (dated by TCRdb to the early 2020s). Preparation of the library involved RACE. Sequenced on a NextSeq 500. In TCRdb, the public reads were trimmed at Q25 with fastp and aligned with MiXCR, with productive beta chains retained. Each CDR3 protein appears once, grouped with its most common genes and DNA. For this sample the table gives 350,000 to 400,000 distinct CDR3 sequences, of which about 6% were detected only once. Roughly 5.4% of the sample comes from the top ten. The sample's time point, from its label and the paper: patch test 2, 6 weeks after DPC sensitization. The treatment or condition label, read with the paper, signifies: therapeutic diphenylcyclopropenone sensitization with weekly scalp DPC. The sequencing here drew on whole blood, taken in connection with sensitization to the hapten diphenylcyclopropenone (DPC). All receptors derive from a woman under 30 with alopecia areata. Some clones in this sample may be carry-over from other donors' samples.

This clonotype was found many times. The chain is built from TRBV4-3 and TRBJ2-1; D could derive from TRBD1 or TRBD2 (6 bases each). CDR1 and CDR2 from the germline V gene are LGHNA and YSLEER. V lost 0 bases to trimming and J lost 4 bases, with 13 bases between them. This CDR3 has 16 amino acids. In DNA form, the CDR3 reads TGCGCCAGCAGCCAAGATCCGGAGGGGGGATACAATGAGCAGTTCTTC. It is translated as CASSQDPEGGYNEQFF.

This clonotype was recorded many times. J is TRBJ2-3 and V is TRBV28; unclear D gene. The CDR3 length is 15 residues. Looked up from germline, CDR1 is MDHEN and CDR2 is SYDVKM. Trimming pared 2 bases from V and 2 bases from J, leaving 11 bases between. CDR3 DNA: TGTGCCAGCAGTTTAGGTGGCTTCATCACAGATACGCAGTATTTT. Encoded protein: CASSLGGFITDTQYF.

In this sample, this clonotype turned up many times. The chain employs TRBV4-3 and TRBJ2-7, with D tentatively TRBD2 (7 bases). Germline CDR1 and CDR2: LGHNA and YSLEER. This CDR3 comprises 16 residues. Trimming shortened V by 0 bases and J by 3 bases, and 15 bases separated the two germline ends. CDR3 DNA sequence: TGCGCCAGCAGCCAAGATTCTCGGGGGGCTGGCTACGAGCAGTACTTC. This translates into CASSQDSRGAGYEQYF.

This clonotype was seen more than once but under ten times. The rearrangement joins TRBV11-1 to TRBJ1-1; weak D call: TRBD1 (5 bases). The CDR3 has 13 residues. Germline V gene sequence: CDR1 SGHAT, CDR2 FQDESV (reference sequence). The V end was cut by 5 bases, the J end by 1 base, with 8 bases between. CDR3 nucleotide sequence: TGTGCCAGCAGCGTGACAGAGAACACTGAAGCTTTCTTT. It codes for CASSVTENTEAFF.

The V call is TRBV4-2, the J call TRBJ1-4; weak D call: TRBD1 (6 bases). The germline V and J ends were trimmed by 1 base and 1 base, with 13 bases remaining between them. CDR3 size: 17 residues. Looked up from germline, CDR1 is LGHNA and CDR2 is YNFKEQ. As DNA, the CDR3 is TGTGCCAGCAGCCAAGCGTACAGGGACATAACTAATGAAAAACTGTTTTTT. Protein product: CASSQAYRDITNEKLFF.

The chain recombines TRBV6-5 with TRBJ2-7; TRBD2 agrees at 14 bases. J was trimmed by 4 bases and V by 3 bases; bases with no gene match: 8. This CDR3 is built from 17 residues. Per germline, CDR1 MNHEY and CDR2 SVGAGI. The CDR3 nucleotides read TGTGCCAGCAGTTATCAGACTAGCGGGGGGGCATCTTACGAGCAGTACTTC. It is translated as CASSYQTSGGASYEQYF.